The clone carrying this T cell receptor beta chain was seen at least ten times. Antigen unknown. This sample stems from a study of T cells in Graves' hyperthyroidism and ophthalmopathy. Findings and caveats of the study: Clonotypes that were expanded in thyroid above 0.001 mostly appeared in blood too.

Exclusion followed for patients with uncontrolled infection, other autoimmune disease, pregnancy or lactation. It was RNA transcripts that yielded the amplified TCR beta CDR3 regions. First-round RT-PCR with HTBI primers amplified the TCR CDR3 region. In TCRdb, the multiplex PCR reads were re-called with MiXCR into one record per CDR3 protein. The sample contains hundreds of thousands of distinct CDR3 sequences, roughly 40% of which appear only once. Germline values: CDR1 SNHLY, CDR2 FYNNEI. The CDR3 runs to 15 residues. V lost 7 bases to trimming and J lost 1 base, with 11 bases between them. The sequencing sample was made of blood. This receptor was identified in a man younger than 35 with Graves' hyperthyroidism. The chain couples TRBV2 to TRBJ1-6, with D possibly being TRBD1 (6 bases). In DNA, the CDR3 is TGTGCCAGCAATGAGGGGGGATCCTATAATTCACCCCTCCACTTT. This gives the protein CASNEGGSYNSPLHF.